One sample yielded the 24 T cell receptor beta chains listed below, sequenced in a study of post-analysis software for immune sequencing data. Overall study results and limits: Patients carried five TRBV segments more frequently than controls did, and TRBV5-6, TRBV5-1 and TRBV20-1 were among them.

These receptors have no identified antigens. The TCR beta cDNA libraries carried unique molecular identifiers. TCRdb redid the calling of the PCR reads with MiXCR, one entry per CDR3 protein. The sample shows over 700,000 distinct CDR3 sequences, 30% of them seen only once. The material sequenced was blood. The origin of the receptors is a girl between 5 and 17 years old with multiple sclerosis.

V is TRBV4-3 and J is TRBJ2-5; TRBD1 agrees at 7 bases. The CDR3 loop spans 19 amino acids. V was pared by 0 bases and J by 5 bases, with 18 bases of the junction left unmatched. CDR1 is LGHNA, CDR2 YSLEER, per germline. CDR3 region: CASSQDGATGRPFGETQYF. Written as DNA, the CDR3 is TGCGCCAGCAGCCAAGACGGAGCGACAGGGCGACCTTTCGGGGAGACCCAGTACTTC.

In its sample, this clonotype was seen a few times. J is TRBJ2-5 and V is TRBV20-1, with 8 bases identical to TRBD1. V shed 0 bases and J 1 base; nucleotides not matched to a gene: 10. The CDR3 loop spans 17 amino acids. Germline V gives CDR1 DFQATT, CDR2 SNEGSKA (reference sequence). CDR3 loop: CSARDLRTGLPQETQYF. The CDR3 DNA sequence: TGCAGTGCTAGAGACCTGCGGACAGGGCTACCCCAAGAGACCCAGTACTTC.

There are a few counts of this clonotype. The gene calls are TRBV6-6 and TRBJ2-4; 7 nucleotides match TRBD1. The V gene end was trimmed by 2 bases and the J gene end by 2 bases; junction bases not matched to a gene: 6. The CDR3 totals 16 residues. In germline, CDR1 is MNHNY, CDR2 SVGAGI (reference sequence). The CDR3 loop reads CASSYNRGATKNIQYF. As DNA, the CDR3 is TGTGCCAGCAGTTACAACAGGGGCGCAACCAAAAACATTCAGTACTTC.

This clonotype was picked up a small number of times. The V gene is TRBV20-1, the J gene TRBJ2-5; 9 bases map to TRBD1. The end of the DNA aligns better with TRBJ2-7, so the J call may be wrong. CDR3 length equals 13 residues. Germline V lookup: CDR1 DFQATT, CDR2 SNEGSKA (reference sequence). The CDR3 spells CSTEGQGLYEQYF. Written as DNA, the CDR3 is TGCAGCACTGAGGGACAGGGCCTCTACGAGCAGTACTTC.

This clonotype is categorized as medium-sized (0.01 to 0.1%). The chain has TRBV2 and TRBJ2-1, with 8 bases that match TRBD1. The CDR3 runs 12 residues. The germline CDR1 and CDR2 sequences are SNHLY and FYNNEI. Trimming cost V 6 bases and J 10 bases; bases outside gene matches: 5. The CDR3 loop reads CASSGTGPEQFF. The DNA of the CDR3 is TGTGCCAGCAGCGGGACAGGCCCCGAGCAGTTCTTC.

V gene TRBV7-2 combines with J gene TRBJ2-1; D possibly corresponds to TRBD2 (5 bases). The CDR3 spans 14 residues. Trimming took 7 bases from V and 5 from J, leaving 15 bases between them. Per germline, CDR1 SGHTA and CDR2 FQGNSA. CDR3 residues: CASITSRGNNEQFF. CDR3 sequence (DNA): TGTGCCAGCATAACCAGTCGGGGAAACAATGAGCAGTTCTTC.

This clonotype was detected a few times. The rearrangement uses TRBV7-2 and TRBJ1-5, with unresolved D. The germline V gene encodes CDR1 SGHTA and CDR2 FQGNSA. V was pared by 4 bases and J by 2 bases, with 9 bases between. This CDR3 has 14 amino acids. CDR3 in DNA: TGTGCCAGCAGCTATGGGTTCGGCAATCAGCCCCAGCATTTT. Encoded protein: CASSYGFGNQPQHF.

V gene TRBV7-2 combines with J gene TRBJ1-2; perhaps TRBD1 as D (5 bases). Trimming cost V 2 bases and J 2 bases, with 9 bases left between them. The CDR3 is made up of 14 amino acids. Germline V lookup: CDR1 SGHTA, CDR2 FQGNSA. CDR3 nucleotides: TGTGCCAGCAGCTTACAGACAGAAAACTATGGCTACACCTTC. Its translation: CASSLQTENYGYTF. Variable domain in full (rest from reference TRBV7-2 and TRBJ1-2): GAGVSQSPSNKVTEKGKDVELRCDPISGHTALYWYRQSLGQGLEFLIYFQGNSAPDKSGLPSDRFSAERTGGSVSTLTIQRTQQEDSAVYLCASSLQTENYGYTFGSGTRLTVV.

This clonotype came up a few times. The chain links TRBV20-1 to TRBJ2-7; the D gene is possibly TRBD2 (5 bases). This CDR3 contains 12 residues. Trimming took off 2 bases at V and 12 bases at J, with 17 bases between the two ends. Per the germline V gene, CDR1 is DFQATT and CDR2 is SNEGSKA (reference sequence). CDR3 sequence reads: CSARPLLGLAYF. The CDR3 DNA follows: TGCAGTGCTAGACCCCTTCTAGGACTGGCGTACTTC.

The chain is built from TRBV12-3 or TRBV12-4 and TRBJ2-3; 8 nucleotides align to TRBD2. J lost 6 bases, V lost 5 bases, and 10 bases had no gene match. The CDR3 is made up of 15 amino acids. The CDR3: CASSDSGAGGDTQYF. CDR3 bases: TGTGCCAGCAGTGATAGCGGGGCCGGTGGGGATACGCAGTATTTT.

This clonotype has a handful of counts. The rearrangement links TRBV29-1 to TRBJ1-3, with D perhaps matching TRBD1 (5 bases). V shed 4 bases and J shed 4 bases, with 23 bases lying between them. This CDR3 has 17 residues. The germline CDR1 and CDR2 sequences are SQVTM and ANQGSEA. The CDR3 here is CSVGVIVGGTSGNTIYF. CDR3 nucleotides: TGCAGCGTTGGGGTTATAGTTGGAGGGACTTCAGGAAACACCATATATTTT.

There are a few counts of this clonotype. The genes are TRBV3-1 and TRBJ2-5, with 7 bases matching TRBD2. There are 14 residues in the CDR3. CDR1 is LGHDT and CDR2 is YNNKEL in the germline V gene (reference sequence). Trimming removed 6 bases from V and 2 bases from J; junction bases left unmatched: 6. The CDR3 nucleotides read TGTGCCAGCAGAGTTCGGGGGGAACAAGAGACCCAGTACTTC. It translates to CASRVRGEQETQYF.

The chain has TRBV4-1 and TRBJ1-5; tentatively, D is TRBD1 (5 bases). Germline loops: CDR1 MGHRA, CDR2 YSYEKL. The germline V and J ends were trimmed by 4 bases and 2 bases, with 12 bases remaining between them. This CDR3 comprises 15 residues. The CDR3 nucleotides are TGCGCCAGCAGCCCAGGGTTTTTGGGCAATCAGCCCCAGCATTTT. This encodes CASSPGFLGNQPQHF.

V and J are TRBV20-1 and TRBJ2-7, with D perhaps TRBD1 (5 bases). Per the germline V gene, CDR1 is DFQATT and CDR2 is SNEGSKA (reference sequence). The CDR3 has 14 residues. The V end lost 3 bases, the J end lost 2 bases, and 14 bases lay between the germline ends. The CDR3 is CSASQGLTTYEQYF. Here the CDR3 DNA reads TGCAGTGCTAGTCAGGGATTAACTACCTACGAGCAGTACTTC.

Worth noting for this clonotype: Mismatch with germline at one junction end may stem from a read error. The CDR3 DNA follows: TGTACCAGCAGCCGACCGCCGGTCCAAGACTACGAGCAGTACTTC. It yields the protein CTSSRPPVQDYEQYF. V is TRBV7-9 and J is TRBJ2-5; the D is unclear. The DNA end is more similar to TRBJ2-7, so the J call may be wrong. Germline CDR1 SEHNR, CDR2 FQNEAQ (reference sequence). The CDR3 has 15 amino acids.

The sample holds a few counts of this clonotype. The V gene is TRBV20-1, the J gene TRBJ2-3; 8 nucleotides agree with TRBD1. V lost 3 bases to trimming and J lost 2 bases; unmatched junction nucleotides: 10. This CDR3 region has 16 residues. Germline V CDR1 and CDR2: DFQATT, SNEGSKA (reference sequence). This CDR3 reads CSARGGQGSNTDTQYF. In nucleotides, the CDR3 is TGCAGTGCTAGGGGCGGACAGGGAAGTAACACAGATACGCAGTATTTT.

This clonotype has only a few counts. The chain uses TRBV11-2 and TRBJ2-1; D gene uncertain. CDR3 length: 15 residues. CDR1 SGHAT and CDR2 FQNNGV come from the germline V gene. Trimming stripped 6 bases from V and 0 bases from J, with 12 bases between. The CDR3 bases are TGTGCCAGCAGTTATACAGAGAGCTCCTACAATGAGCAGTTCTTC. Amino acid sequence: CASSYTESSYNEQFF.

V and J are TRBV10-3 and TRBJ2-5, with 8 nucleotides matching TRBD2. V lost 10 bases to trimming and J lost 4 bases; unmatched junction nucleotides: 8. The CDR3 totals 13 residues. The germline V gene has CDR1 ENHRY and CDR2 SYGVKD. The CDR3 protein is CATGLARGETQYF. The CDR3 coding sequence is TGTGCCACAGGACTAGCACGTGGAGAGACCCAGTACTTC.

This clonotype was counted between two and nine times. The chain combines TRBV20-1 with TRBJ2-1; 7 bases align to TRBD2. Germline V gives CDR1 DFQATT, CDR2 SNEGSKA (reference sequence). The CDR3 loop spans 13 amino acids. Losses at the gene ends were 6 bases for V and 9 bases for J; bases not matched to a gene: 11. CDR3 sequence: CSAVRDYSSEQFF. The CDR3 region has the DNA TGCAGTGCCGTCCGGGACTACTCGTCTGAGCAGTTCTTC.

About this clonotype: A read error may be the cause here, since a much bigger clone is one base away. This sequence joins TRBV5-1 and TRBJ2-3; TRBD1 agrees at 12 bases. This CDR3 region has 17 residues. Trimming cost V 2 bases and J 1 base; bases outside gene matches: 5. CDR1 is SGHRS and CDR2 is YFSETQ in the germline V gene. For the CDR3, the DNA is TGCGCCAGCAGCTTAACCGGGACAGGGGGCCGCACAGATACGCAGTATTTT. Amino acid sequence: CASSLTGTGGRTDTQYF.

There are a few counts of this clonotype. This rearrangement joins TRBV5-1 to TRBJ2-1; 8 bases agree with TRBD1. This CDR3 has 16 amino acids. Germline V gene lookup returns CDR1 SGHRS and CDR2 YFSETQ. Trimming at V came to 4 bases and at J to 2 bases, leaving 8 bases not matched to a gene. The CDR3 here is CASSPRTGSTYNEQFF. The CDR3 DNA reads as TGCGCCAGCAGCCCTCGGACAGGGAGTACCTACAATGAGCAGTTCTTC.

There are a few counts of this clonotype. CDR3 sequence (DNA): TGTGCCAGCGGGGCTCCGGGGATCCCCTACGAGCAGTACTTC. Translating it yields CASGAPGIPYEQYF. This chain connects TRBV28 to TRBJ2-7, with D perhaps assigned TRBD1 or TRBD2 (5 bases each). Trimming took off 8 bases at V and 2 bases at J, with 16 bases between the two ends. This CDR3 comprises 14 residues. The germline CDR1 and CDR2 sequences are MDHEN and SYDVKM.

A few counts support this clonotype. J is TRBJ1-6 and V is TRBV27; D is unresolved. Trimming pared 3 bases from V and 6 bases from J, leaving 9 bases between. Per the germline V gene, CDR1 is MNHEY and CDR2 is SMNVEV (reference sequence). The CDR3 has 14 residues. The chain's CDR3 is CASSLLDGNSPLHF. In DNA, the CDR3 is TGTGCCAGCAGTTTGTTGGACGGTAATTCACCCCTCCACTTT.

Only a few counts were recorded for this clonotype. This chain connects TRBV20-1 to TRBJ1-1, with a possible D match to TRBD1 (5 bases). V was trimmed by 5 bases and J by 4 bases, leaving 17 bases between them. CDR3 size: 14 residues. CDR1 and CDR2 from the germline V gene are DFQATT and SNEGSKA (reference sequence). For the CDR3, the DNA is TGCAGTGCTCCCCGGGGGAGGAGGGGCACTGAAGCTTTCTTT. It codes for CSAPRGRRGTEAFF.